The 24 T cell receptor beta chains reported below all come from one sample, sequenced in a study of OX40 agonist ivuxolimab in advanced cancers. This table comes from immunoSEQ multiplex PCR, and its TCRdb copy is limited to in-frame clones, with some not included. The sample contains roughly 61,000 clones, 80% to 90% of which appear only once. Sequences were derived from CD4+ or CD8+ T cells sorted from blood, sampled in a trial of the OX40 agonist ivuxolimab. These receptors came from an adult with an advanced solid tumor such as melanoma, head and neck, liver or kidney cancer.

The chain has TRBV19 and TRBJ2-3, with 8 bases fitting TRBD1. V was clipped by 6 bases and J by 4 bases; unmatched bases: 3. Germline CDR1 and CDR2: LNHDA and SQIVND (reference sequence). CDR3 size: 13 residues. The CDR3 DNA follows: TGTGCCAGTAGCGACAGGGGTGCAGATACGCAGTATTTT. This gives the protein CASSDRGADTQYF.

V usage is TRBV15 and J usage is TRBJ2-7; tentative D call: TRBD1 (9 bases). CDR1 is LNHNV, CDR2 YYDKDF, per germline (reference sequence). V dropped 7 bases and J dropped 5 bases, with 18 bases sitting between them. The CDR3 totals 14 residues. The CDR3: CATTGGDRVHEQYF. The CDR3 DNA follows: TGTGCCACCACCGGGGGGGACAGGGTCCACGAGCAGTACTTC.

The chain carries TRBV18 and TRBJ2-7, with 11 bases lining up with TRBD2. CDR3 size: 14 residues. After removal of 2 bases from V and 5 bases from J, the junction contained 2 bases not matched to a gene. Germline values: CDR1 KGHSH, CDR2 LQKENI. CDR3 protein: CASSPSSGGDEQYF. CDR3 in DNA: TGTGCCAGCTCACCAAGTAGCGGGGGGGACGAGCAGTACTTC.

This chain joins TRBV11-3 and TRBJ2-1; TRBD1 agrees at 9 bases. Looked up from germline, CDR1 is SGHNT and CDR2 is YENEEA. V shed 2 bases and J 8 bases; nucleotides not matched to a gene: 13. This CDR3 is 17 amino acids long. CDR3 region: CASSLINRDRDWDEQFF. DNA for the CDR3: TGTGCCAGCAGCTTAATAAACCGGGACAGGGACTGGGATGAGCAGTTCTTC.

This clone has a handful of counts. The chain combines TRBV12-5 with TRBJ1-6; D unclear. The germline V gene has CDR1 LGHNT and CDR2 FRNRAP. V lost 6 bases, J lost 5 bases, and 8 bases lay in between. The CDR3 covers 13 residues. In nucleotides, the CDR3 is TGTGCTAGTGGACAGCAGGATAATTCACCCCTCCACTTT. Encoded protein: CASGQQDNSPLHF.

This clone has just a few counts. This chain connects TRBV10-3 to TRBJ1-4; D is possibly TRBD1 (6 bases). Germline V CDR1 and CDR2: ENHRY, SYGVKD. This CDR3 has 16 amino acids. The ends were cut back, 6 bases at V and 3 bases at J, with 17 bases in the middle. The CDR3: CAISPSTGKANEKLFF. CDR3 in DNA: TGTGCCATCAGCCCCTCAACAGGGAAAGCTAATGAAAAACTGTTTTTT.

This chain joins TRBV28 and TRBJ1-5; no clear D. The germline V gene encodes CDR1 MDHEN and CDR2 SYDVKM. V lost 1 base, J lost 0 bases, and 7 bases lay in between. This CDR3 spans 15 amino acids. CDR3 DNA: TGTGCCAGCAGTTTATCCGGAGATAGCAATCAGCCCCAGCATTTT. Translated, it gives CASSLSGDSNQPQHF.

The chain recombines TRBV28 with TRBJ2-2, with TRBD2 matching 7 bases. V lost 6 bases, J lost 7 bases, and 5 bases stayed unmatched. The CDR3 contains 13 residues. Germline V gene data show CDR1 as MDHEN and CDR2 as SYDVKM. The CDR3, as DNA: TGTGCCAGCAGGCGGGAGAGGGTCGGGGAGCTGTTTTTT. Amino acid sequence: CASRRERVGELFF. The entire variable domain, with the rest obtained from reference TRBV28 and TRBJ2-2, is as follows: DVKVTQSSRYLVKRTGEKVFLECVQDMDHENMFWYRQDPGLGLRLIYFSYDVKMKEKGDIPEGYSVSREKKERFSLILESASTNQTSMYLCASRRERVGELFFGEGSRLTVL.

The gene calls are TRBV7-9 and TRBJ2-3; D is possibly TRBD1 (7 bases). The CDR3 contains 16 residues. Germline CDR1 and CDR2: SEHNR and FQNEAQ (reference sequence). Trimming stripped 4 bases from V and 6 bases from J, with 20 bases between. Here the CDR3 reads CASSSSESGGRDTQYF. Here the CDR3 DNA reads TGTGCCAGCAGCTCCTCGGAATCAGGGGGGAGGGATACGCAGTATTTT.

V is TRBV19 and J is TRBJ2-6; TRBD1 agrees at 7 bases. The length of the CDR3 is 15 residues. The junction had 4 bases not matched to a gene; V was cut back by 8 bases and J by 0 bases. Germline lookup yields CDR1 LNHDA and CDR2 SQIVND (reference sequence). CDR3 DNA: TGTGCCAGTTCACAGGGGAGCTCTGGGGCCAACGTCCTGACTTTC. It specifies CASSQGSSGANVLTF.

V gene TRBV27 combines with J gene TRBJ1-2, with 9 bases lining up with TRBD1. The CDR3 loop spans 15 amino acids. The ends lost 3 bases at V and 8 bases at J; junction bases unmatched: 10. Germline V lookup: CDR1 MNHEY, CDR2 SMNVEV (reference sequence). The CDR3 protein is CASSFRDRALGGYTF. Here the CDR3 DNA reads TGTGCCAGCAGTTTCCGGGACAGGGCTTTGGGAGGCTACACCTTC.

V usage is TRBV7-2 and J usage is TRBJ1-5; D gene uncertain. This CDR3 has 12 residues. From germline, CDR1 is SGHTA and CDR2 FQGNSA. V gave up 2 bases and J gave up 10 bases, with 9 bases separating them. Here the CDR3 DNA reads TGTGCCAGCAGCTTAAACCGAGGCCCCCAGCATTTT. This translates into CASSLNRGPQHF.

V gene TRBV6-1 combines with J gene TRBJ1-5; D might be TRBD1 (5 bases). V was shortened by 6 bases and J by 2 bases, with 11 bases between the two germline ends. CDR3 size: 14 residues. Germline CDR1 reads MNHNS; CDR2 reads SASEGT. The CDR3 sequence is CASSRQGGNQPQHF. The CDR3 DNA is TGTGCCAGCAGCCGCCAGGGAGGCAATCAGCCCCAGCATTTT.

CDR3 coding DNA: TGCGCCAGCAAGACTAGCGGGATACCAGATACGCAGTATTTT. As protein: CASKTSGIPDTQYF. The V gene is TRBV10-2, the J gene TRBJ2-3; 11 nucleotides agree with TRBD2. V trimming: 7 bases; J trimming: 4 bases; junction bases outside the gene matches: 4. CDR1 WSHSY and CDR2 SAAADI come from the germline V gene. The CDR3 extends over 14 amino acids.

CDR3 in amino acids: CASSFAAGFGELFF. Here the CDR3 DNA reads TGTGCCAGCAGCTTCGCTGCGGGCTTCGGGGAGCTGTTTTTT. The V and J genes are TRBV11-3 and TRBJ2-2, with a possible D match to TRBD2 (5 bases). The CDR3 loop spans 14 amino acids. Trimming stripped 3 bases from V and 7 bases from J, with 12 bases between. The germline V gene has CDR1 SGHNT and CDR2 YENEEA.

The chain has TRBV13 and TRBJ1-2; D not resolved. This CDR3 is 14 amino acids long. Trimming pared 4 bases from V and 4 bases from J, leaving 13 bases between. CDR1 is PRHDT and CDR2 is FYEKMQ in the germline V gene (reference sequence). CDR3 bases: TGTGCCAGCAGCTCCTGGGCTCGGGGCTATGGCTACACCTTC. Its protein product is CASSSWARGYGYTF.

The V gene is TRBV5-1, the J gene TRBJ2-1; 13 positions match TRBD2. This CDR3 contains 16 residues. The J segment lost 15 bases and the V segment lost 0 bases, leaving 12 bases of the junction unmatched. Per germline, CDR1 SGHRS and CDR2 YFSETQ. CDR3 sequence reads: CASSLEGLAGVHRWFF. CDR3 nucleotides: TGCGCCAGCAGCTTGGAAGGACTAGCGGGGGTTCACCGGTGGTTCTTC. Drawing the rest from reference TRBV5-1 and TRBJ2-1, the complete variable domain is KAGVTQTPRYLIKTRGQQVTLSCSPISGHRSVSWYQQTPGQGLQFLFEYFSETQRNKGNFPGRFSGRQFSNSRSEMNVSTLELGDSALYLCASSLEGLAGVHRWFFGPGTRLTVL.

As regards this clone: At one end, the junction sequence differs from germline, possibly due to a read error. The gene calls are TRBV2 and TRBJ2-7; weak D call: TRBD1 (6 bases). CDR1 SNHLY and CDR2 FYNNEI come from the germline V gene. The CDR3 loop spans 13 amino acids. CDR3 nucleotides: TGTGCCAGCAGGGGCGATCCGACAGGACCCCTTATCTTC. The encoded protein is CASRGDPTGPLIF.

The chain has TRBV5-1 and TRBJ1-2; D unclear. Per germline, CDR1 SGHRS and CDR2 YFSETQ. The CDR3 has 14 residues. Deletions cut 2 bases from V and 4 bases from J, with 12 bases between. The CDR3 here is CASSFQATSYGYTF. The CDR3 DNA reads TGCGCCAGCAGCTTTCAGGCGACCTCCTATGGCTACACCTTC.

V is TRBV9 and J is TRBJ1-3; 10 bases fit TRBD1. V was clipped by 4 bases and J by 4 bases; unmatched bases: 17. The CDR3 contains 19 residues. CDR1 and CDR2 from the germline V gene are SGDLS and YYNGEE. Here the CDR3 DNA reads TGTGCCAGCAGCCCAGATCCGGGACAGGGGTTGACTAGGGGAAACACCATATATTTT. Translating gives CASSPDPGQGLTRGNTIYF.

The chain is built from TRBV14 and TRBJ1-1, with D unclear. The CDR3 has 14 residues. With 4 bases removed from V and 4 bases from J, the gap between germline ends came to 13 bases. The V gene's germline CDR1 is SGHDN and CDR2 FVKESK. The chain's CDR3 is CASSPGVRGTEAFF. In DNA, the CDR3 is TGTGCCAGCAGCCCCGGAGTTCGGGGCACTGAAGCTTTCTTT.

This sequence joins TRBV4-1 and TRBJ1-5; 8 bases agree with TRBD1. Germline V gene data show CDR1 as MGHRA and CDR2 as YSYEKL. V shed 0 bases and J 9 bases; nucleotides not matched to a gene: 7. The CDR3 sequence is 15 residues long. CDR3 region: CASSQDPTGERPQHF. CDR3 nucleotides: TGCGCCAGCAGCCAAGACCCGACAGGGGAGAGGCCCCAGCATTTT.

In its sample, this clone was seen once. The rearrangement joins TRBV2 to TRBJ2-5; the match to TRBD2 covers 8 bases. CDR3 length: 15 residues. CDR1 and CDR2 (germline): SNHLY, FYNNEI. V was pared by 6 bases and J by 2 bases, with 8 bases of the junction left unmatched. CDR3 sequence reads: CASRPPGLVQETQYF. CDR3 sequence (DNA): TGTGCCAGCAGACCTCCGGGACTAGTACAAGAGACCCAGTACTTC.

This clone was seen a few times. V usage is TRBV27 and J usage is TRBJ1-2; D is undetermined. The V gene's germline CDR1 is MNHEY and CDR2 SMNVEV (reference sequence). This CDR3 comprises 16 residues. The germline V and J ends were trimmed by 0 bases and 2 bases, with 13 bases remaining between them. The CDR3: CASSLSTPQRNYGYTF. The CDR3 nucleotides are TGTGCCAGCAGTTTATCAACCCCACAAAGGAACTATGGCTACACCTTC.